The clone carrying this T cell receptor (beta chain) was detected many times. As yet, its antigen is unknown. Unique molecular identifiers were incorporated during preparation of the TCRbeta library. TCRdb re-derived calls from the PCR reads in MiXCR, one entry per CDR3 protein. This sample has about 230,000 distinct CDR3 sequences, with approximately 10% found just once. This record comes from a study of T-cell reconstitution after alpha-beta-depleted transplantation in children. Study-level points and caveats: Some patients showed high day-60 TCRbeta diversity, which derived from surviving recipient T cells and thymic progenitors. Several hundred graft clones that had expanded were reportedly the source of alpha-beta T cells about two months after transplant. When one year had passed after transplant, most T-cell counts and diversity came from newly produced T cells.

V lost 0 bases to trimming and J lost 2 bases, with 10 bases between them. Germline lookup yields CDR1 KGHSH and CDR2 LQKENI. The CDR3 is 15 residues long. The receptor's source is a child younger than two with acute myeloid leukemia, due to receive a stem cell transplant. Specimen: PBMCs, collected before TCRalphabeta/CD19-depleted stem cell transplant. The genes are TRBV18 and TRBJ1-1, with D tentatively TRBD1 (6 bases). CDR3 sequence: CASSPPGQYNTEAFF. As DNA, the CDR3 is TGTGCCAGCTCACCACCGGGACAATATAACACTGAAGCTTTCTTT.